The 12 T cell receptor beta chains listed next were all sequenced from one sample in a study of glioma-infiltrating T cells after dendritic cell vaccination. Libraries were prepared by immunoSEQ multiplex PCR; TCRdb keeps only in-frame clonotypes and omits some of them. The table has about 73,000 clones, roughly 82% seen once. This specimen was blood, taken before dendritic cell vaccination. These receptors were taken from a human donor with glioblastoma.

This chain connects TRBV7-9 to TRBJ2-7, with 11 bases aligning to TRBD2. Germline lookup yields CDR1 SEHNR and CDR2 FQNEAQ (reference sequence). V was pared by 5 bases and J by 4 bases, with 10 bases of the junction left unmatched. CDR3 length: 16 amino acids. CDR3 nucleotide sequence: TGTGCCAGCAGCCAAAAGACTAGCGGGGTGTCGTACGAGCAGTACTTC. Protein: CASSQKTSGVSYEQYF.

This chain uses TRBV5-4 with TRBJ1-4; a weak D match, TRBD1 (6 bases). CDR3 length equals 15 residues. The V gene lost 0 bases and the J gene lost 2 bases, with 8 bases spanning the gap. Germline assignment: CDR1 SGHNT and CDR2 YYREEE (reference sequence). The CDR3 loop is CASSLVGGTNEKLFF. CDR3 DNA: TGTGCCAGCAGCTTGGTTGGGGGCACTAATGAAAAACTGTTTTTT.

The chain couples TRBV19 to TRBJ2-1, with a tentative D call TRBD2 (6 bases). There are 18 residues in the CDR3. The ends were cut back, 4 bases at V and 3 bases at J, with 22 bases in the middle. CDR1 is LNHDA and CDR2 is SQIVND in the germline V gene (reference sequence). CDR3 in amino acids: CASSTRKMGGSFYNEQFF. Written as DNA, the CDR3 is TGTGCCAGTAGTACCCGGAAAATGGGGGGATCGTTCTACAATGAGCAGTTCTTC.

The V gene is TRBV2, the J gene TRBJ2-1, with D perhaps matching TRBD2 (5 bases). This CDR3 has 14 amino acids. Germline lookup yields CDR1 SNHLY and CDR2 FYNNEI. DNA for the CDR3: TGTGCTGGACTTGGGCAACAAAGGGACAATGAGCAGTTCTTC. It codes for CAGLGQQRDNEQFF.

The genes are TRBV5-4 and TRBJ2-3; 10 bases fit TRBD2. Germline loops: CDR1 SGHNT, CDR2 YYREEE (reference sequence). The CDR3 extends over 16 amino acids. Unmatched junction bases numbered 7, after V lost 4 bases and J lost 2 bases. The CDR3 DNA sequence: TGTGCCAGCAGCCAAAGAGCGGGAGGGCCCACAGATACGCAGTATTTT. Its protein product is CASSQRAGGPTDTQYF.

V gene TRBV7-2 combines with J gene TRBJ2-7, with TRBD2 matching over 13 bases. The ends lost 4 bases at V and 7 bases at J; junction bases unmatched: 7. The CDR3 is 15 amino acids. Germline values: CDR1 SGHTA, CDR2 FQGNSA. The CDR3: CASSYTSGGAREQYF. Here the CDR3 DNA reads TGTGCCAGCAGCTATACTAGCGGGGGGGCTCGGGAGCAGTACTTC.

The rearrangement joins TRBV5-1 to TRBJ1-5; D remains unclear. The CDR3 has 15 residues. Trimming shortened V by 1 base and J by 4 bases, and 12 bases separated the two germline ends. Per germline, CDR1 SGHRS and CDR2 YFSETQ. The CDR3 DNA is TGCGCCAGCAGCTTGCGGGGAGGCGAGAATCAGCCCCAGCATTTT. Protein: CASSLRGGENQPQHF.

The chain combines TRBV27 with TRBJ2-3; D perhaps matches TRBD1 (6 bases). The CDR3 consists of 14 residues. V lost 2 bases to trimming and J lost 6 bases, with 12 bases between them. CDR1 is MNHEY and CDR2 is SMNVEV in the germline V gene (reference sequence). The chain's CDR3 is CASSLVGAGDTQYF. The CDR3 DNA is TGTGCCAGCAGTTTAGTGGGGGCTGGGGATACGCAGTATTTT.

This chain connects TRBV5-1 to TRBJ2-3; 8 bases align to TRBD1. Germline values: CDR1 SGHRS, CDR2 YFSETQ. Unmatched junction bases numbered 10, after V lost 4 bases and J lost 3 bases. This CDR3 has 16 residues. The CDR3 reads CASSTARDRRTDTQYF. In DNA, the CDR3 is TGCGCCAGCAGCACCGCCCGGGACAGGAGAACAGATACGCAGTATTTT.

With respect to this clone: At the DNA level, this CDR3 is encoded by other sequences in the same sample as well. This chain links TRBV5-1 with TRBJ2-5, with TRBD2 matching over 9 bases. Losses at the gene ends were 0 bases for V and 4 bases for J; bases not matched to a gene: 4. Per the germline V gene, CDR1 is SGHRS and CDR2 is YFSETQ. This CDR3 contains 15 residues. The CDR3 sequence: CASSLGSGGGETQYF. CDR3 nucleotides: TGCGCCAGCAGCTTGGGTAGCGGGGGCGGAGAGACCCAGTACTTC.

The J gene is TRBJ2-5, the V gene TRBV5-6, with D perhaps matching TRBD1 (6 bases). Trimming removed 4 bases from V and 2 bases from J, with 12 bases in between. The V gene's germline CDR1 is SGHDT and CDR2 YYEEEE. The CDR3 consists of 14 residues. The CDR3 nucleotides are TGTGCCAGCAGCCAAAGGGGGTTTCAAGAGACCCAGTACTTC. Translated: CASSQRGFQETQYF. Full variable domain (remainder filled in from reference TRBV5-6 and TRBJ2-5): DAGVTQSPTHLIKTRGQQVTLRCSPKSGHDTVSWYQQALGQGPQFIFQYYEEEERQRGNFPDRFSGHQFPNYSSELNVNALLLGDSALYLCASSQRGFQETQYFGPGTRLLVL.

This clone appeared a single time. CDR3 nucleotides: TGCGCCAGCAGCCCGGGGACAGGGATCGGGGAGCTGTTTTTT. Amino acids: CASSPGTGIGELFF. This chain joins TRBV5-1 and TRBJ2-2, with TRBD1 matching 9 bases. CDR1 SGHRS and CDR2 YFSETQ come from the germline V gene. Germline trimming cut 4 bases from V and 7 bases from J; bases unmatched to any gene: 5. This CDR3 contains 14 residues.